These T cell receptor beta chains were read from a single sample in a study of cytomegalovirus exposure and HLA in healthy donors. Sequencing used immunoSEQ multiplex PCR; TCRdb keeps in-frame clones, though not all of them. Among over 110,000 clones listed, 73% were seen once. The material sequenced was PBMCs. The receptors were sampled from a woman in her 40s in good health and CMV-seronegative. CDR3s include the opening cysteine and the closing phenylalanine or tryptophan. The order of the fields is clone size, V gene, J gene, D gene, CDR3 protein, CDR3 DNA. The D gene is left open where the match is weak. Not all rows give a size; the values are once, few, many and, for expanded clones, a class.

abundance: few; v_gene: TRBV5-1; j_gene: TRBJ2-1; d_gene: TRBD2; CDR3aa: CASSTFSGGAYNEQFF; CDR3nt: TGCGCCAGCAGCACCTTTAGCGGGGGGGCTTACAATGAGCAGTTCTTC
abundance: -; v_gene: TRBV5-1; j_gene: TRBJ2-2; d_gene: -; CDR3aa: CASSLDQGELFF; CDR3nt: TGCGCCAGCAGCTTGGACCAGGGGGAGCTGTTTTTT
abundance: -; v_gene: TRBV9; j_gene: TRBJ2-3; d_gene: -; CDR3aa: CASSDRTTSTDTQYF; CDR3nt: TGTGCCAGCAGCGATAGGACTACTAGCACAGATACGCAGTATTTT
abundance: -; v_gene: TRBV15; j_gene: TRBJ1-5; d_gene: -; CDR3aa: CATSPDSNQPQHF; CDR3nt: TGTGCCACCAGTCCAGATAGCAATCAGCCCCAGCATTTT
abundance: -; v_gene: TRBV6-1; j_gene: TRBJ1-5; d_gene: -; CDR3aa: CASRDDRLVYQPQHF; CDR3nt: TGTGCCAGCAGGGATGACAGGTTAGTCTATCAGCCCCAGCATTTT
abundance: -; v_gene: TRBV6-1; j_gene: TRBJ1-2; d_gene: -; CDR3aa: CASSEQGSSYGYTF; CDR3nt: TGTGCCAGCAGTGAACAGGGTTCCAGCTATGGCTACACCTTC
abundance: -; v_gene: TRBV19; j_gene: TRBJ1-1; d_gene: TRBD1; CDR3aa: CASSIVLTTGLNTEAFF; CDR3nt: TGTGCCAGTAGTATAGTCCTGACGACAGGGCTGAACACTGAAGCTTTCTTT
abundance: -; v_gene: TRBV14; j_gene: TRBJ1-1; d_gene: -; CDR3aa: CASSQALGSTEAFF; CDR3nt: TGTGCCAGCAGCCAGGCCTTGGGGAGCACTGAAGCTTTCTTT
abundance: -; v_gene: TRBV2; j_gene: TRBJ2-5; d_gene: TRBD1; CDR3aa: CASMGDRETQYF; CDR3nt: TGTGCCAGCATGGGGGACAGAGAGACCCAGTACTTC
abundance: -; v_gene: TRBV9; j_gene: TRBJ2-3; d_gene: TRBD2; CDR3aa: CASSSSSGSTDTQYF; CDR3nt: TGTGCCAGCAGCTCTTCTAGCGGGAGCACAGATACGCAGTATTTT
abundance: -; v_gene: TRBV6-1; j_gene: TRBJ1-2; d_gene: -; CDR3aa: CASTGGDCQDF; CDR3nt: TGTGCCAGCACCGGAGGGGACTGCCAGGACTTC
abundance: -; v_gene: TRBV10-3; j_gene: TRBJ2-2; d_gene: -; CDR3aa: CAISDWGDTNTGELFF; CDR3nt: TGTGCCATCAGTGATTGGGGGGATACGAACACCGGGGAGCTGTTTTTT
abundance: few; v_gene: TRBV4-1; j_gene: TRBJ2-1; d_gene: TRBD2; CDR3aa: CASSLRGGGPNNEQFF; CDR3nt: TGCGCCAGCAGCCTACGAGGCGGGGGGCCCAACAATGAGCAGTTCTTC
abundance: once; v_gene: TRBV2; j_gene: TRBJ1-2; d_gene: TRBD1; CDR3aa: CASRENAGGGYGYTF; CDR3nt: TGTGCCAGCAGGGAAAACGCAGGGGGCGGCTATGGCTACACCTTC